What follows are 17 T cell receptor beta chains derived from one specimen sequenced in a study of shared clonotypes between healthy human individuals. The table came from immunoSEQ multiplex PCR; TCRdb's copy has only in-frame clones and leaves some out. The table shows around 980,000 clones, with around 78% occurring only once. Specimen: memory CD4+ T cells from PBMCs. The subset: CD45RA-negative fraction. These receptors all stem from a man younger than 30 in good health. Some clones in this sample may be carry-over from other donors' samples.

The chain carries TRBV25-1 and TRBJ2-3, with 7 nucleotides matching TRBD2. The V gene's germline CDR1 is MGHDK and CDR2 SYGVNS. J was trimmed by 6 bases and V by 7 bases; bases with no gene match: 13. The CDR3 is made up of 15 amino acids. CDR3 coding DNA: TGTGCCAGCACCCAATCGGGGTTGGGGGGGGATACGCAGTATTTT. Translated, it gives CASTQSGLGGDTQYF.

This clone was seen just once. The chain is built from TRBV10-3 and TRBJ1-1, with 9 positions matching TRBD1. The CDR3 has 13 residues. CDR1 ENHRY and CDR2 SYGVKD come from the germline V gene. The V gene end was trimmed by 8 bases and the J gene end by 11 bases; junction bases not matched to a gene: 12. The CDR3: CAIAGTGSPLAFF. Here the CDR3 DNA reads TGTGCCATCGCAGGGACAGGGTCTCCGCTTGCTTTCTTT.

A single count supports this clone. The genes are TRBV6-1 and TRBJ2-4; D remains ambiguous. The CDR3 has 15 amino acids. Trimming cost V 6 bases and J 0 bases, with 12 bases left between them. Germline lookup yields CDR1 MNHNS and CDR2 SASEGT. This CDR3 is CASSLSALAKNIQYF. DNA for the CDR3: TGTGCCAGCAGCCTAAGCGCTCTAGCCAAAAACATTCAGTACTTC.

The chain is built from TRBV5-6 and TRBJ2-5; 8 nucleotides line up with TRBD1. The CDR3 consists of 16 residues. V lost 4 bases to trimming and J lost 4 bases; unmatched junction nucleotides: 12. Germline V gene data show CDR1 as SGHDT and CDR2 as YYEEEE. In DNA, the CDR3 is TGTGCCAGCAGCGGGACCCAGGGGGCCAGATTAGAGACCCAGTACTTC. The encoded protein is CASSGTQGARLETQYF.

This clone is a singleton in its sample. J is TRBJ2-5 and V is TRBV28, with D possibly matching TRBD2 (6 bases). CDR1 is MDHEN, CDR2 SYDVKM, per germline. The CDR3 totals 15 residues. V lost 4 bases and J 5 bases, leaving 17 bases between the germline ends. The CDR3 is CASSSPGGPTETQYF. DNA of the CDR3: TGTGCCAGCAGTTCCCCCGGAGGGCCGACGGAGACCCAGTACTTC.

This clone was counted a single time. The same CDR3 is also encoded by other DNA sequences in this sample. The rearrangement uses TRBV9 and TRBJ2-1, with D possibly being TRBD1 or TRBD2 (5 bases each). Trimming cost V 0 bases and J 1 base, with 5 bases left between them. The CDR3 has 14 amino acids. Germline V CDR1 and CDR2: SGDLS, YYNGEE. CDR3 protein: CASSVGGSYNEQFF. CDR3 DNA: TGTGCCAGCAGCGTAGGGGGGTCCTACAATGAGCAGTTCTTC. The entire variable domain, with the rest obtained from reference TRBV9 and TRBJ2-1, is as follows: DSGVTQTPKHLITATGQRVTLRCSPRSGDLSVYWYQQSLDQGLQFLIQYYNGEERAKGNILERFSAQQFPDLHSELNLSSLELGDSALYFCASSVGGSYNEQFFGPGTRLTVL.

This clone occurred once. The chain employs TRBV7-2 and TRBJ2-7; D is tentatively TRBD1 or TRBD2 (5 bases each). This CDR3 has 16 amino acids. CDR1 and CDR2 from the germline V gene are SGHTA and FQGNSA. The V gene lost 3 bases and the J gene lost 0 bases, with 15 bases spanning the gap. The CDR3 DNA reads as TGTGCCAGCAGCTTGATTCCGGGACGGAGCTCCTACGAGCAGTACTTC. Translated, it gives CASSLIPGRSSYEQYF.

The chain couples TRBV10-3 to TRBJ1-1, with a possible D match to TRBD1 (5 bases). Trimming shortened V by 5 bases and J by 1 base, and 8 bases separated the two germline ends. This CDR3 spans 13 amino acids. The germline V gene has CDR1 ENHRY and CDR2 SYGVKD. This chain's CDR3 is CAISKTENTEAFF. CDR3 nucleotide sequence: TGTGCCATCAGTAAGACAGAGAACACTGAAGCTTTCTTT.

This chain connects TRBV25-1 to TRBJ2-7, with 8 bases that match TRBD2. The CDR3 is 15 residues long. The V gene end was trimmed by 1 base and the J gene end by 2 bases; junction bases not matched to a gene: 4. Germline V gives CDR1 MGHDK, CDR2 SYGVNS. CDR3 protein: CASSESTSVAYEQYF. In nucleotides, the CDR3 is TGTGCCAGCAGTGAATCGACTAGCGTGGCCTACGAGCAGTACTTC.

CDR3 sequence reads: CATSRVLTLAAFSYEQYF. The CDR3 region has the DNA TGTGCCACCAGCAGAGTTCTGACGCTAGCGGCCTTCTCCTACGAGCAGTACTTC. The V call is TRBV15, the J call TRBJ2-7, with 7 bases that match TRBD2. Per germline, CDR1 LNHNV and CDR2 YYDKDF (reference sequence). The CDR3 runs to 18 residues. V was pared by 1 base and J by 0 bases, with 12 bases of the junction left unmatched.

The chain couples TRBV5-1 to TRBJ2-3; 8 positions match TRBD1. The junction had 4 bases not matched to a gene; V was cut back by 0 bases and J by 4 bases. This CDR3 contains 15 residues. The V gene's germline CDR1 is SGHRS and CDR2 YFSETQ. The CDR3 loop reads CASSLVVQGADTQYF. The CDR3 DNA reads as TGCGCCAGCAGCTTGGTTGTACAGGGGGCAGATACGCAGTATTTT. Using reference TRBV5-1 and TRBJ2-3 for the parts outside the CDR3, the full variable domain is KAGVTQTPRYLIKTRGQQVTLSCSPISGHRSVSWYQQTPGQGLQFLFEYFSETQRNKGNFPGRFSGRQFSNSRSEMNVSTLELGDSALYLCASSLVVQGADTQYFGPGTRLTVL.

This sequence joins TRBV19 and TRBJ1-1; no definite D call. Germline CDR1 LNHDA, CDR2 SQIVND (reference sequence). The CDR3 contains 14 residues. V dropped 2 bases and J dropped 3 bases, with 10 bases sitting between them. The CDR3 sequence: CASSIFGGDTEAFF. The CDR3 nucleotides read TGTGCCAGTAGTATATTTGGCGGGGACACTGAAGCTTTCTTT.

This clone was seen a single time. V gene TRBV27 combines with J gene TRBJ2-3, with a tentative D call TRBD1 (5 bases). This CDR3 has 16 amino acids. Germline CDR1 reads MNHEY; CDR2 reads SMNVEV (reference sequence). V dropped 8 bases and J dropped 1 base, with 19 bases sitting between them. The CDR3 nucleotides read TGTGCCAGCGGTCGTGTGGGGCAGATCGGCACAGATACGCAGTATTTT. It codes for CASGRVGQIGTDTQYF.

The chain recombines TRBV5-6 with TRBJ1-1; D gene ambiguous. Germline V gene data show CDR1 as SGHDT and CDR2 as YYEEEE. This CDR3 contains 15 residues. The V end lost 3 bases, the J end lost 4 bases, and 16 bases lay between the germline ends. The CDR3 loop is CASSSTQDGRTEAFF. As DNA, the CDR3 is TGTGCCAGCAGCTCGACCCAGGACGGCCGCACTGAAGCTTTCTTT.

CDR3: CASSPGAAFGADTQYF. In DNA form, the CDR3 reads TGTGCCAGCAGCCCAGGGGCCGCCTTCGGGGCAGATACGCAGTATTTT. The V and J genes are TRBV5-4 and TRBJ2-3, with D perhaps matching TRBD1 (6 bases). Germline lookup yields CDR1 SGHNT and CDR2 YYREEE (reference sequence). CDR3 size: 16 residues. Trimming left V 4 bases short and J 4 bases short, with 19 bases between.

J is TRBJ1-2 and V is TRBV28; a weak D match, TRBD1 (5 bases). Germline V gene lookup returns CDR1 MDHEN and CDR2 SYDVKM. This CDR3 spans 13 amino acids. The V gene lost 6 bases and the J gene lost 4 bases, with 12 bases spanning the gap. Here the CDR3 reads CASRPGQSYGYTF. As DNA, the CDR3 is TGTGCCAGCAGGCCCGGACAAAGCTATGGCTACACCTTC.

The chain links TRBV20-1 to TRBJ2-1; TRBD2 is a possible D gene (5 bases). The CDR3 spans 11 residues. Per germline, CDR1 DFQATT and CDR2 SNEGSKA (reference sequence). Deletions cut 5 bases from V and 6 bases from J, with 8 bases between. The CDR3 region is CSAGLGNEQFF. The CDR3 region has the DNA TGCAGTGCTGGACTGGGCAATGAGCAGTTCTTC.